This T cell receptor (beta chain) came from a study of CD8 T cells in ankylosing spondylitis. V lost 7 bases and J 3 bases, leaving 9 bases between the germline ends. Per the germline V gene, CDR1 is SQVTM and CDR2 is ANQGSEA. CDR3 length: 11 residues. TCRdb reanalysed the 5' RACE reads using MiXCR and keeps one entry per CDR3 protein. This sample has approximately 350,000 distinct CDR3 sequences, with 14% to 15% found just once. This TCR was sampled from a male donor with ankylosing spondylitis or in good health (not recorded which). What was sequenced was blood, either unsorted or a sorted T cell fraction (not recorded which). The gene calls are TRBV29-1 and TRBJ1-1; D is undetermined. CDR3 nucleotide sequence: TGCAGCGCCCAAGGGTACACTGAAGCTTTCTTT. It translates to CSAQGYTEAFF. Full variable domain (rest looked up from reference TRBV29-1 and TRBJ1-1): SAVISQKPSRDICQRGTSLTIQCQVDSQVTMMFWYRQQPGQSLTLIATANQGSEATYESGFVIDKFPISRPNLTFSTLTVSNMSPEDSSIYLCSAQGYTEAFFGQGTRLTVV.